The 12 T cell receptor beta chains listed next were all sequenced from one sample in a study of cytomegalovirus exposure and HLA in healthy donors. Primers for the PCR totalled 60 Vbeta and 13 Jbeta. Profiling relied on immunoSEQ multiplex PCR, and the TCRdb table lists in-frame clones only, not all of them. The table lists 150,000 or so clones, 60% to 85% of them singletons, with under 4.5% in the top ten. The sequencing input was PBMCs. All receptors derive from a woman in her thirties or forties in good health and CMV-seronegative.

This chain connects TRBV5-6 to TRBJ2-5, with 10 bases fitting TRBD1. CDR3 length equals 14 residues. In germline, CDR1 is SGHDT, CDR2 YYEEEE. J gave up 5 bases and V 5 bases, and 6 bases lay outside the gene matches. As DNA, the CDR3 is TGTGCCAGCAGTCCCGACAGGGGGCTGGAGACCCAGTACTTC. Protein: CASSPDRGLETQYF.

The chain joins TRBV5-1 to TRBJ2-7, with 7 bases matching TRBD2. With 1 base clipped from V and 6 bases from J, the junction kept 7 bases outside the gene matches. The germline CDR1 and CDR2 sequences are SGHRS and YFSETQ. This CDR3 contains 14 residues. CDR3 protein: CASSLSSSSGEQYF. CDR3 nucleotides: TGCGCCAGCAGCTTGAGTTCGTCTAGCGGCGAGCAGTACTTC.

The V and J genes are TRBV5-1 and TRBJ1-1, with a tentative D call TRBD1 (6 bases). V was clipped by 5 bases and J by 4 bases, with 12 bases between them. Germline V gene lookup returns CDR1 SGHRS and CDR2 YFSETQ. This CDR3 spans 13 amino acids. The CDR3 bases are TGCGCCAGCAGTCCTCAAGGGGGCACTGAAGCTTTCTTT. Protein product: CASSPQGGTEAFF.

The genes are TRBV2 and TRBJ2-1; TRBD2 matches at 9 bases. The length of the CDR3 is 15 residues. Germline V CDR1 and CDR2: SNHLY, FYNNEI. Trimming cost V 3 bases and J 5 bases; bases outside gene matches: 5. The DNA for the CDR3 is TGTGCCAGCAGTGATACCCGCGGGGGGGACAATGAGCAGTTCTTC. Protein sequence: CASSDTRGGDNEQFF.

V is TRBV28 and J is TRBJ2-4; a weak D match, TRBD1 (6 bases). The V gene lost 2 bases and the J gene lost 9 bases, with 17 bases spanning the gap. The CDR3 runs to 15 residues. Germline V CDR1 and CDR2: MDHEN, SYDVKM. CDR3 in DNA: TGTGCCAGCAGTTTACCAGACAGGCCGAATAGCATTCAGTACTTC. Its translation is CASSLPDRPNSIQYF.

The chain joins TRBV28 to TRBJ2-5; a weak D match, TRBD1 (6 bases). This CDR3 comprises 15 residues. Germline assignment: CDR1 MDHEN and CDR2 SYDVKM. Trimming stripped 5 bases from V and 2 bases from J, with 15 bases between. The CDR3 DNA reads TGTGCCAGCAGTCCCGGACAGAGCGAACAAGAGACCCAGTACTTC. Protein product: CASSPGQSEQETQYF.

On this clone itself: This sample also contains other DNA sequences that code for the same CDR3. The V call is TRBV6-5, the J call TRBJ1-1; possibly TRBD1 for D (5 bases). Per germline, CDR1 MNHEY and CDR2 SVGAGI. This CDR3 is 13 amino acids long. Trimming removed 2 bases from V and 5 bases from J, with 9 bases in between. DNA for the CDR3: TGTGCCAGCAGTTACGCGGGGGAGACTGAAGCTTTCTTT. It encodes CASSYAGETEAFF.

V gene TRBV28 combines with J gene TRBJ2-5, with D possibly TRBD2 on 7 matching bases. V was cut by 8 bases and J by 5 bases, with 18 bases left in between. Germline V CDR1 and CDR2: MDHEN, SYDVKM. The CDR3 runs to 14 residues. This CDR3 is CASGEWGGLETQYF. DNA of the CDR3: TGTGCCAGCGGGGAGTGGGGGGGCCTGGAGACCCAGTACTTC.

The chain's CDR3 is CASSPLVGRGNEQFF. The CDR3 nucleotides read TGTGCCAGCAGCCCACTAGTAGGGCGGGGCAATGAGCAGTTCTTC. This chain links TRBV11-3 with TRBJ2-1; D may be TRBD2 (6 bases). CDR3 length: 15 residues. CDR1 SGHNT and CDR2 YENEEA come from the germline V gene. V was clipped by 5 bases and J by 6 bases, with 17 bases between them.

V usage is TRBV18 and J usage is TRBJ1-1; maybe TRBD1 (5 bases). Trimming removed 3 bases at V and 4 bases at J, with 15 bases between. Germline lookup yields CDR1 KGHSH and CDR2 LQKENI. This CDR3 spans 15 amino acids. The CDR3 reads CASSPLGDLGTEAFF. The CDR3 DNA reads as TGTGCCAGCTCACCCCTAGGGGATCTCGGCACTGAAGCTTTCTTT.

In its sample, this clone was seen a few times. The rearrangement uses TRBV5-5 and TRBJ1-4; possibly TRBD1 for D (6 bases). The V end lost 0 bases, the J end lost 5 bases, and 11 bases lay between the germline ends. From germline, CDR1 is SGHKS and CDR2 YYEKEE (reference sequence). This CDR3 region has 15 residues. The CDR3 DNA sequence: TGTGCCAGCAGCTTGGCTTGGGGGCGGAATGAAAAACTGTTTTTT. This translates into CASSLAWGRNEKLFF.

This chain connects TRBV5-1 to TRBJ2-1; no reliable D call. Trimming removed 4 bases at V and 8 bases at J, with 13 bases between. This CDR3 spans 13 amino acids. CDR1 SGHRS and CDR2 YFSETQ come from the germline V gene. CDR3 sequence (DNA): TGCGCCAGCAGCCACTCTCCCCGCGATGAGCAGTTCTTC. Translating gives CASSHSPRDEQFF.